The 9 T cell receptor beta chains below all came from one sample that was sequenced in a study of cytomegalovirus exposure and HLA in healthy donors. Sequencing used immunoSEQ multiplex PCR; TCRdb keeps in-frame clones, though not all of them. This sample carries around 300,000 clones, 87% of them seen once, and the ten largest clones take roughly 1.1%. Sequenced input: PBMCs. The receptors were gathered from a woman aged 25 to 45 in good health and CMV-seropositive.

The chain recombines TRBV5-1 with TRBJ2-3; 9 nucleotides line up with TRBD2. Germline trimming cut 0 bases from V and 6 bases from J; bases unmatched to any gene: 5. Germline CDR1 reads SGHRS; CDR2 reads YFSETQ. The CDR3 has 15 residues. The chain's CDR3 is CASSLGGRAGDTQYF. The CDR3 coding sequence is TGCGCCAGCAGCTTGGGCGGGAGGGCCGGGGATACGCAGTATTTT.

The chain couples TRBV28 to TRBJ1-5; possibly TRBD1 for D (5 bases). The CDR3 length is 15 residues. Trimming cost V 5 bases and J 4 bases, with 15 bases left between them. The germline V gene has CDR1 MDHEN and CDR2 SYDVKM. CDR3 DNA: TGTGCCAGCAGTCTAGGCCCCGGGGGGAATCAGCCCCAGCATTTT. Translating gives CASSLGPGGNQPQHF.

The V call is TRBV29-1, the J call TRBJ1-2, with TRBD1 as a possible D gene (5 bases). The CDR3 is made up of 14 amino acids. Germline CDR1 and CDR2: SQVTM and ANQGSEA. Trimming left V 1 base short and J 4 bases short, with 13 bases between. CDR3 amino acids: CSVEGRAEGYGYTF. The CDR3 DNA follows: TGCAGCGTTGAAGGCAGGGCCGAGGGCTATGGCTACACCTTC.

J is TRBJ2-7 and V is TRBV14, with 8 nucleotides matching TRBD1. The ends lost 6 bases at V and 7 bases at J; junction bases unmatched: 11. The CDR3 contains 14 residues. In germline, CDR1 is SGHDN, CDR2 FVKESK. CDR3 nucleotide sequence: TGTGCCAGCAGTCCCAGCCTCAGGGGGCCAGAGCAGTACTTC. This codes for CASSPSLRGPEQYF.

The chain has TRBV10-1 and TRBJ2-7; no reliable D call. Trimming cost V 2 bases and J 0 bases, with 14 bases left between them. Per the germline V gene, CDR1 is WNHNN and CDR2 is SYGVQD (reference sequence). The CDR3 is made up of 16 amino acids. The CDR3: CASSENGGDTSYEQYF. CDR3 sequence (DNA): TGCGCCAGCAGTGAGAATGGTGGGGATACCTCCTACGAGCAGTACTTC.

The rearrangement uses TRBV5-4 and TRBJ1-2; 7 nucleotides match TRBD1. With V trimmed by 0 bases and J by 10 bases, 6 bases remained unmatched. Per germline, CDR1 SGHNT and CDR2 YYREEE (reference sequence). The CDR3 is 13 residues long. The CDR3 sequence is CASSLGDSGPYTF. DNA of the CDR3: TGTGCCAGCAGCTTGGGGGACAGCGGGCCCTACACCTTC.

The CDR3 coding sequence is TGCAGCGTTGTAAAGGGGACGGGGCACACTGAAGCTTTCTTT. Residues: CSVVKGTGHTEAFF. The V gene is TRBV29-1, the J gene TRBJ1-1; TRBD1 is a possible D gene (5 bases). CDR3 size: 14 residues. Germline V gene data show CDR1 as SQVTM and CDR2 as ANQGSEA. V was trimmed by 4 bases and J by 3 bases, leaving 15 bases between them. Full variable domain (rest looked up from reference TRBV29-1 and TRBJ1-1): SAVISQKPSRDICQRGTSLTIQCQVDSQVTMMFWYRQQPGQSLTLIATANQGSEATYESGFVIDKFPISRPNLTFSTLTVSNMSPEDSSIYLCSVVKGTGHTEAFFGQGTRLTVV.

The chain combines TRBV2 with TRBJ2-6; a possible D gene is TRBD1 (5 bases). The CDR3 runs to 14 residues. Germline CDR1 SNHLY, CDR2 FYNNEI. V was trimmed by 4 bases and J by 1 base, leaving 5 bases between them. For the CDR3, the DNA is TGTGCCAGCAGTGCAGGGTCTGGGGCCAACGTCCTGACTTTC. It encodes CASSAGSGANVLTF.

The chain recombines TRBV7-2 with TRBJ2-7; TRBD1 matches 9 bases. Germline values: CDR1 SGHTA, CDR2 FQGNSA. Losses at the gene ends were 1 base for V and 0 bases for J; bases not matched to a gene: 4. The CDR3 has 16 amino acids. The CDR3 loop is CASSLVGTGSSYEQYF. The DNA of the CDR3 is TGTGCCAGCAGCTTAGTGGGGACAGGGAGCTCCTACGAGCAGTACTTC. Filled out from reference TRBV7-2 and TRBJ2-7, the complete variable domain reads GAGVSQSPSNKVTEKGKDVELRCDPISGHTALYWYRQSLGQGLEFLIYFQGNSAPDKSGLPSDRFSAERTGGSVSTLTIQRTQQEDSAVYLCASSLVGTGSSYEQYFGPGTRLTVT.